The 21 T cell receptor beta chains given below trace back to one sample, sequenced in a study of blood T cell repertoires in COVID-19. Repertoires were generated with immunoSEQ multiplex PCR, while TCRdb's copy carries only in-frame clones and drops some. The table includes approximately 350,000 clones, about 86% detected once. The specimen was peripheral blood. The receptors were gathered from a man aged 25-45 years with active or convalescent COVID-19.

The chain recombines TRBV9 with TRBJ1-4; possible D gene TRBD1, 5 bases. V was trimmed by 0 bases and J by 8 bases, leaving 14 bases between them. Germline V gives CDR1 SGDLS, CDR2 YYNGEE. The CDR3 covers 15 residues. CDR3 loop: CASSVAGSGQEKLFF. The CDR3 nucleotides read TGTGCCAGCAGCGTAGCCGGATCAGGGCAGGAAAAACTGTTTTTT.

This chain uses TRBV19 with TRBJ2-5; TRBD1 might be the D (6 bases). Trimming removed 5 bases from V and 0 bases from J, with 10 bases in between. The germline V gene encodes CDR1 LNHDA and CDR2 SQIVND (reference sequence). This CDR3 contains 14 residues. The CDR3, as DNA: TGTGCCAGTAGTCCCAGGGACAACCAAGAGACCCAGTACTTC. It yields the protein CASSPRDNQETQYF.

The chain has TRBV27 and TRBJ2-4, with TRBD1 matching 8 bases. This CDR3 spans 15 amino acids. CDR1 MNHEY and CDR2 SMNVEV come from the germline V gene (reference sequence). J gave up 6 bases and V 5 bases, and 9 bases lay outside the gene matches. The CDR3 loop reads CASSRLQGAVNIQYF. The CDR3 DNA is TGTGCCAGCAGTCGACTCCAGGGGGCCGTAAACATTCAGTACTTC.

This sequence joins TRBV11-1 and TRBJ2-1, with D unresolved. The CDR3 is made up of 15 amino acids. The V end was cut by 3 bases, the J end by 0 bases, with 9 bases between. CDR1 and CDR2 from the germline V gene are SGHAT and FQDESV (reference sequence). In DNA form, the CDR3 reads TGTGCCAGCAGCTTCGCGCGGAGCTCCTACAATGAGCAGTTCTTC. Amino acid sequence: CASSFARSSYNEQFF. The full variable domain, with the rest looked up from reference TRBV11-1 and TRBJ2-1, is EAEVAQSPRYKITEKSQAVAFWCDPISGHATLYWYRQILGQGPELLVQFQDESVVDDSQLPKDRFSAERLKGVDSTLKIQPAELGDSAMYLCASSFARSSYNEQFFGPGTRLTVL.

This chain links TRBV24-1 with TRBJ1-5; 10 positions agree with TRBD1. With 9 bases clipped from V and 5 bases from J, the junction kept 0 bases outside the gene matches. The germline CDR1 and CDR2 sequences are KGHDR and SFDVKD. The CDR3 is made up of 12 amino acids. CDR3 residues: CATGTGDQPQHF. The CDR3 DNA follows: TGTGCCACCGGGACAGGGGATCAGCCCCAGCATTTT.

The chain combines TRBV19 with TRBJ2-1; 13 bases are a match to TRBD2. CDR3 size: 19 residues. The J segment lost 2 bases and the V segment lost 3 bases, leaving 10 bases of the junction unmatched. Germline-derived CDR1 and CDR2 are LNHDA and SQIVND (reference sequence). The CDR3 coding sequence is TGTGCCAGTAGTATGGTCACTAGCGGGAGGGCCGGGACCTACAATGAGCAGTTCTTC. This codes for CASSMVTSGRAGTYNEQFF.

This chain links TRBV11-2 with TRBJ2-3, with 7 nucleotides matching TRBD2. This CDR3 is 17 amino acids long. J lost 8 bases, V lost 4 bases, and 18 bases had no gene match. Germline V gene sequence: CDR1 SGHAT, CDR2 FQNNGV. The chain's CDR3 is CASSSLRGRAHGPTQYF. The CDR3 DNA reads TGTGCCAGCAGCTCTCTTCGGGGGAGGGCCCACGGCCCTACGCAGTATTTT.

The gene calls are TRBV11-2 and TRBJ1-1; D is unresolved. V was shortened by 5 bases and J by 5 bases, with 15 bases between the two germline ends. Germline CDR1 and CDR2: SGHAT and FQNNGV. The CDR3 extends over 14 amino acids. The CDR3 region is CASSPSASGTEAFF. For the CDR3, the DNA is TGTGCCAGCAGCCCCTCGGCCTCCGGGACTGAAGCTTTCTTT.

The V and J genes are TRBV4-3 and TRBJ1-4; no clear D gene. CDR3 length equals 19 residues. Trimming removed 2 bases at V and 1 base at J, with 20 bases between. Germline CDR1 reads LGHNA; CDR2 reads YSLEER. The CDR3 coding sequence is TGCGCCAGCAGCCAATTCGTCAGGATGAGCCCCTTAACTAATGAAAAACTGTTTTTT. This codes for CASSQFVRMSPLTNEKLFF.

The V gene is TRBV28, the J gene TRBJ1-2; D unresolved. The V gene lost 7 bases and the J gene lost 8 bases, with 14 bases spanning the gap. CDR3 length: 12 residues. Germline CDR1 reads MDHEN; CDR2 reads SYDVKM. The CDR3 coding sequence is TGTGCCAGCACCGGAGGACTGTGGGGCTACACCTTC. Amino acid sequence: CASTGGLWGYTF.

The rearrangement links TRBV5-1 to TRBJ2-1; D is perhaps TRBD1 (6 bases). CDR3 length: 16 amino acids. Germline loops: CDR1 SGHRS, CDR2 YFSETQ. V gave up 0 bases and J gave up 6 bases, with 16 bases separating them. DNA of the CDR3: TGCGCCAGCAGCTTGGTAACACAGGGAAACGTCAATGAGCAGTTCTTC. This gives the protein CASSLVTQGNVNEQFF.

This clone showed up just once. CDR3 region: CASSQDPTGGITEAFF. Here the CDR3 DNA reads TGTGCCAGCAGCCAAGACCCGACAGGGGGAATCACTGAAGCTTTCTTT. The J gene is TRBJ1-1, the V gene TRBV3-1 (or the pseudogene TRBV3-2); TRBD1 matches at 9 bases. V was clipped by 0 bases and J by 4 bases; unmatched bases: 6. Germline V gene sequence: CDR1 LGHDT, CDR2 YNNKEL (reference sequence). This CDR3 has 16 amino acids.

The rearrangement links TRBV5-1 to TRBJ1-2; D gene uncertain. The CDR3 has 15 residues. The V gene's germline CDR1 is SGHRS and CDR2 YFSETQ. The V end was cut by 0 bases, the J end by 3 bases, with 12 bases between. CDR3 protein: CASSLVESGYYGYTF. Written as DNA, the CDR3 is TGCGCCAGCAGCTTGGTGGAGTCGGGGTACTATGGCTACACCTTC.

The chain carries TRBV19 and TRBJ2-1, with 11 positions matching TRBD2. The V segment lost 2 bases and the J segment 7 bases; nucleotides outside the gene matches: 1. Germline-derived CDR1 and CDR2 are LNHDA and SQIVND (reference sequence). This CDR3 has 14 amino acids. CDR3: CASSILAGGNEQFF. CDR3 DNA: TGTGCCAGTAGTATACTAGCGGGAGGAAATGAGCAGTTCTTC.

The chain recombines TRBV2 with TRBJ2-5; no clear D. This CDR3 contains 13 residues. Germline V gives CDR1 SNHLY, CDR2 FYNNEI. The V gene lost 2 bases and the J gene lost 2 bases, with 6 bases spanning the gap. CDR3 in DNA: TGTGCCAGCAGTGAAACCAGGCAAGAGACCCAGTACTTC. Amino acid sequence: CASSETRQETQYF.

The chain uses TRBV9 and TRBJ2-1; D possibly corresponds to TRBD2 (6 bases). CDR3 length: 15 residues. V was shortened by 2 bases and J by 1 base, with 10 bases between the two germline ends. The V gene's germline CDR1 is SGDLS and CDR2 YYNGEE. The CDR3 DNA sequence: TGTGCCAGCAGCGTCGGGACTCCTTCCTACAATGAGCAGTTCTTC. This gives the protein CASSVGTPSYNEQFF.

The chain recombines TRBV6-5 with TRBJ2-4, with 10 bases fitting TRBD1. Germline-derived CDR1 and CDR2 are MNHEY and SVGAGI. This CDR3 comprises 14 residues. Trimming took 4 bases from V and 9 from J; bases not matched to a gene: 6. The CDR3 nucleotides read TGTGCCAGCAGTTCCGTGGACAGGGGGAGCATTCAGTACTTC. This sequence encodes CASSSVDRGSIQYF.

This chain joins TRBV5-6 and TRBJ2-7; no firm D call. Germline V lookup: CDR1 SGHDT, CDR2 YYEEEE. The V and J ends lost 1 base and 9 bases respectively, with 11 bases between them. The CDR3 has 12 amino acids. The CDR3 sequence is CASSLLAFGQYF. The CDR3 nucleotides are TGTGCCAGCAGCTTGCTCGCTTTCGGGCAGTACTTC. The whole variable domain, remainder taken from reference TRBV5-6 and TRBJ2-7, is DAGVTQSPTHLIKTRGQQVTLRCSPKSGHDTVSWYQQALGQGPQFIFQYYEEEERQRGNFPDRFSGHQFPNYSSELNVNALLLGDSALYLCASSLLAFGQYFGPGTRLTVT.

J is TRBJ1-1 and V is TRBV7-3; D is unresolved. CDR3 length equals 13 residues. Germline V lookup: CDR1 SGHTA, CDR2 FQGTGA. V was shortened by 5 bases and J by 0 bases, with 7 bases between the two germline ends. The CDR3 loop is CASSLEMNTEAFF. The DNA for the CDR3 is TGTGCCAGCAGCCTGGAGATGAACACTGAAGCTTTCTTT.

The chain uses TRBV4-2 and TRBJ2-3; a weak D match, TRBD2 (6 bases). V shed 0 bases and J shed 0 bases, with 13 bases lying between them. This CDR3 contains 17 residues. Germline loops: CDR1 LGHNA, CDR2 YNFKEQ. The CDR3 loop is CASSQDPWGESTDTQYF. In DNA, the CDR3 is TGTGCCAGCAGCCAAGATCCTTGGGGGGAAAGCACAGATACGCAGTATTTT.

This chain links TRBV19 with TRBJ2-5; 11 nucleotides line up with TRBD2. From germline, CDR1 is LNHDA and CDR2 SQIVND (reference sequence). The CDR3 is made up of 16 amino acids. Trimming at V came to 5 bases and at J to 1 base, leaving 6 bases not matched to a gene. CDR3 nucleotides: TGTGCCAGTAGTTCCGGGACTAGCGGTTTCCAAGAGACCCAGTACTTC. Amino acids: CASSSGTSGFQETQYF.